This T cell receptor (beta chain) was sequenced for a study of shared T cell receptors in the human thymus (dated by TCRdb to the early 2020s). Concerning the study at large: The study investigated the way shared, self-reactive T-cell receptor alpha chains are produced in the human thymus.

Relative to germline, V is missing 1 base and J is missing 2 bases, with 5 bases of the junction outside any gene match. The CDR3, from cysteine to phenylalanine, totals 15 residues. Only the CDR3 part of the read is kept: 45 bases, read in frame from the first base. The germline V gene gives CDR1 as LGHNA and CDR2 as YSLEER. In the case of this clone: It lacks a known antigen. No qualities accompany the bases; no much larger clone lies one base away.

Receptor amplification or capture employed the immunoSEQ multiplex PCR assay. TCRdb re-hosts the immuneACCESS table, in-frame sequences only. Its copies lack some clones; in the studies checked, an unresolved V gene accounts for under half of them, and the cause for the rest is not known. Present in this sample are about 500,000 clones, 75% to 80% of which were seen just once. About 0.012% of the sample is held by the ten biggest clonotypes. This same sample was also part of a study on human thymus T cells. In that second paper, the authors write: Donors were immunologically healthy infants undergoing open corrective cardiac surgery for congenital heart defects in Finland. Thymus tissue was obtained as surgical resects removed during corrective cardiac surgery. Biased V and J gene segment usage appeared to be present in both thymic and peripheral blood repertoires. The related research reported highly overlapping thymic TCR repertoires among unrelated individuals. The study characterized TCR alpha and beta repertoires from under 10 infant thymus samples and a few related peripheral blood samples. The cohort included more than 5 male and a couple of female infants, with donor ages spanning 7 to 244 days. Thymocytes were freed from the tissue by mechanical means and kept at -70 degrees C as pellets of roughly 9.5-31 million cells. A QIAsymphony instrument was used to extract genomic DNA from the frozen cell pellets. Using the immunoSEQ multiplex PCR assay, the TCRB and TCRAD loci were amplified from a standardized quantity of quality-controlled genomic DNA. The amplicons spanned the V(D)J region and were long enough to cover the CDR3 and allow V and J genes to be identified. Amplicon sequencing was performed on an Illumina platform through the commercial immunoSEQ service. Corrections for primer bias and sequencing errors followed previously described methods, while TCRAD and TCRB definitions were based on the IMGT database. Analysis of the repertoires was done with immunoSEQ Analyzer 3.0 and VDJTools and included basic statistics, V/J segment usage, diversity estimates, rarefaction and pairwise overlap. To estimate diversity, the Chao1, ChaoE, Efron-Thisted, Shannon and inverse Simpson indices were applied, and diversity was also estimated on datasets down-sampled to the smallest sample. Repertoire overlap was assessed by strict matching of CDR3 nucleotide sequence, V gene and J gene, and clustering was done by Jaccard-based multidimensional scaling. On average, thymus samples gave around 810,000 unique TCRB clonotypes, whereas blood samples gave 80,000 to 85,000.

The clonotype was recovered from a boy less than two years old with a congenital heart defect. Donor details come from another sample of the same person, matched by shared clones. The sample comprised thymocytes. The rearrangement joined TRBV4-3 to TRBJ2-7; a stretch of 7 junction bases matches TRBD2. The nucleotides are TGCGCCAGCAGCCAAGGGGGCGGGAGTGCCTACGAGCAGTACTTC. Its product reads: CASSQGGGSAYEQYF.